Many counts were recorded for the clone carrying this T cell receptor (beta chain). From the PCR reads, TCRdb re-called clones with MiXCR. The sample lists 50,000 or so clones; about 22% were seen once. V lost 4 bases and J 3 bases, leaving 21 bases between the germline ends. The CDR3 spans 17 residues. Germline V gene lookup returns CDR1 SGHRS and CDR2 YFSETQ. These data are taken from a study of metastatic and nonmetastatic thyroid tumors. Thyroid surgery was performed in patients who had received no treatment beforehand. Sequenced sample: blood. This receptor was taken from a male donor with papillary thyroid cancer or a benign thyroid nodule (not recorded which). Some clones in this sample may be carry-over from other donors' samples. The chain couples TRBV5-1 to TRBJ2-3; the D gene is possibly TRBD1 (7 bases). The CDR3: CASSTNNQGGGTDTQYF. The DNA of the CDR3 is TGCGCCAGCAGCACCAACAACCAGGGGGGAGGTACAGATACGCAGTATTTT.